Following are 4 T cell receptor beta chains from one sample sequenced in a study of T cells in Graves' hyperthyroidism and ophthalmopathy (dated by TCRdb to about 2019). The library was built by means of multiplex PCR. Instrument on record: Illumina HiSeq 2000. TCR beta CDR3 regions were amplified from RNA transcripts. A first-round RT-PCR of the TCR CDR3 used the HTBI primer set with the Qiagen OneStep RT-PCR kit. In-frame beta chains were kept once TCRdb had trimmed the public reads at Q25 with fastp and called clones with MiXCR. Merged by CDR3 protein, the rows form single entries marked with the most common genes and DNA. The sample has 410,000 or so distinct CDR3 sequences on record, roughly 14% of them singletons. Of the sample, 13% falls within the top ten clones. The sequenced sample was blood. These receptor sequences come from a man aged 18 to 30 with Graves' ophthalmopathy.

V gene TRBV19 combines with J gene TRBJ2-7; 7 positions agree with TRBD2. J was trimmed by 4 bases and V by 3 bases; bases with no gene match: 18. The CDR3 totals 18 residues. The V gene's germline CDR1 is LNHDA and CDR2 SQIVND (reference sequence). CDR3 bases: TGTGCCAGTAGTATTAGGGGCGGGGGAACGCATCGACTTTACGAGCAGTACTTC. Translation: CASSIRGGGTHRLYEQYF. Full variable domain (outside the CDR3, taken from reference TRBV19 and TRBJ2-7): DGGITQSPKYLFRKEGQNVTLSCEQNLNHDAMYWYRQDPGQGLRLIYYSQIVNDFQKGDIAEGYSVSREKKESFPLTVTSAQKNPTAFYLCASSIRGGGTHRLYEQYFGPGTRLTVT.

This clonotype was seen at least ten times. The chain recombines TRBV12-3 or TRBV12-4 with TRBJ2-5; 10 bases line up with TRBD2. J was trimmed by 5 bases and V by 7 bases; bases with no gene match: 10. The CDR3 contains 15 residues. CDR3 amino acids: CASKVSGGLFETQYF. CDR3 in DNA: TGTGCCAGCAAAGTTAGCGGGGGGCTATTTGAGACCCAGTACTTC.

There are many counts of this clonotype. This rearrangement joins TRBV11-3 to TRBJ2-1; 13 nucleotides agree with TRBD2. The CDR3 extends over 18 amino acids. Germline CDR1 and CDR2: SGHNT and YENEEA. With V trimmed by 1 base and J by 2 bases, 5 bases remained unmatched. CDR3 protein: CASSLGRTSGSPYNEQFF. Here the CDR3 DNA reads TGTGCCAGCAGCTTAGGGCGGACTAGCGGGAGTCCCTACAATGAGCAGTTCTTC.

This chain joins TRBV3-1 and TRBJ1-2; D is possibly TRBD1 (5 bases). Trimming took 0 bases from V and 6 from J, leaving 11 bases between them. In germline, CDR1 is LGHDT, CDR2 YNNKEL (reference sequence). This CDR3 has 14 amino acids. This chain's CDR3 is CASSQEVGLNGYTF. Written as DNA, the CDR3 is TGTGCCAGCAGCCAAGAAGTGGGACTGAATGGCTACACCTTC.